Following are 18 T cell receptor beta chains from one sample sequenced in a study of Ad26.COV2.S vaccination and SARS-CoV-2 variants. Method: immunoSEQ multiplex PCR; TCRdb's copy keeps in-frame clones and lacks some. This sample has under 550,000 clones, with approximately 90% found just once. Described treatment: around 19 received Ad26.COV2.S at low or high dose, single or two shots; roughly five received placebo; per-sample allocation not given. It was on day 63 after the first vaccine or placebo injection that samples were taken. This material consisted of peripheral blood, taken in a trial of Ad26.COV2.S vaccine versus placebo. The receptors here all came from a person between 18 and 65 years old who received the Ad26.COV2.S COVID-19 vaccine or a placebo.

This sequence joins TRBV4-3 and TRBJ1-4; 11 bases are a match to TRBD1. V dropped 2 bases and J dropped 2; count of bases not matched to a gene: 7. There are 18 residues in the CDR3. Germline V gene data show CDR1 as LGHNA and CDR2 as YSLEER. The CDR3 sequence: CASSQFPGQGVTNEKLFF. CDR3 coding DNA: TGCGCCAGCAGCCAATTTCCGGGACAGGGGGTTACTAATGAAAAACTGTTTTTT.

The chain has TRBV23-1 and TRBJ2-7; D is ambiguous. TRBV23-1 is placed among ORFs of uncertain function. CDR3 length equals 16 residues. V was shortened by 0 bases and J by 0 bases, with 12 bases between the two germline ends. CDR3 in DNA: TGCGCCAGCAGTCAATCGGCCCGTGATAGCTCCTACGAGCAGTACTTC. Its protein product is CASSQSARDSSYEQYF.

The CDR3 is CASSSQLGGELFF. CDR3 nucleotides: TGTGCCAGCAGCTCCCAGTTGGGCGGGGAGCTGTTTTTT. This chain links TRBV11-3 with TRBJ2-2; D is undetermined. The V end was cut by 4 bases, the J end by 7 bases, with 10 bases between. Germline assignment: CDR1 SGHNT and CDR2 YENEEA. The CDR3 is made up of 13 amino acids.

V is TRBV7-6 and J is TRBJ2-2, with D possibly TRBD2 on 6 matching bases. Germline values: CDR1 SGHVS, CDR2 FNYEAQ. The CDR3 runs 16 residues. V shed 1 base and J shed 0 bases, with 9 bases lying between them. The CDR3 protein is CASSLGREPNTGELFF. DNA for the CDR3: TGTGCCAGCAGCTTAGGGAGGGAACCGAACACCGGGGAGCTGTTTTTT.

The chain employs TRBV28 and TRBJ2-7; D perhaps matches TRBD2 (5 bases). The CDR3 has 15 residues. V shed 3 bases and J shed 3 bases, with 15 bases lying between them. CDR1 is MDHEN and CDR2 is SYDVKM in the germline V gene. The CDR3 here is CASSFRGISDYEQYF. The DNA for the CDR3 is TGTGCCAGCAGTTTTCGGGGTATATCGGACTACGAGCAGTACTTC.

This clone was seen just once. The chain has TRBV11-3 and TRBJ2-7; 7 positions agree with TRBD1. The CDR3 sequence is 15 residues long. The germline V gene has CDR1 SGHNT and CDR2 YENEEA. Trimming took 5 bases from V and 1 from J; bases not matched to a gene: 8. The CDR3 reads CASSISQGISYEQYF. CDR3 coding DNA: TGTGCCAGCAGCATTTCACAGGGGATTTCCTACGAGCAGTACTTC. The complete variable domain, with remaining parts taken from reference TRBV11-3 and TRBJ2-7, reads EAGVVQSPRYKIIEKKQPVAFWCNPISGHNTLYWYLQNLGQGPELLIRYENEEAVDDSQLPKDRFSAERLKGVDSTLKIQPAELGDSAVYLCASSISQGISYEQYFGPGTRLTVT.

V usage is TRBV18 and J usage is TRBJ2-7; 10 bases align to TRBD1. From germline, CDR1 is KGHSH and CDR2 LQKENI. The CDR3 has 15 residues. V lost 6 bases, J lost 6 bases, and 11 bases stayed unmatched. CDR3 coding DNA: TGTGCCAGCTCGCCAAACCGGGACAGGGGTCGCGAGCAGTACTTC. As protein: CASSPNRDRGREQYF.

The chain is built from TRBV5-1 and TRBJ2-3; TRBD2 aligns across 9 bases. CDR1 SGHRS and CDR2 YFSETQ come from the germline V gene. With 0 bases clipped from V and 1 base from J, the junction kept 9 bases outside the gene matches. CDR3 length equals 18 residues. The DNA for the CDR3 is TGCGCCAGCAGCTTGGGACTAGCGGTCCCGCGGGGCACAGATACGCAGTATTTT. Its protein is CASSLGLAVPRGTDTQYF.

The chain is built from TRBV19 and TRBJ2-1, with 8 bases identical to TRBD1. Unmatched junction bases numbered 12, after V lost 5 bases and J lost 0 bases. Germline V CDR1 and CDR2: LNHDA, SQIVND (reference sequence). This CDR3 spans 18 amino acids. This chain's CDR3 is CASSRQGASYGSYNEQFF. CDR3 bases: TGTGCCAGTAGTCGTCAGGGGGCGTCCTACGGCTCCTACAATGAGCAGTTCTTC.

This chain links TRBV2 with TRBJ1-5; no clear D. The CDR3 runs 15 residues. Germline lookup yields CDR1 SNHLY and CDR2 FYNNEI. The V and J ends lost 7 bases and 6 bases respectively, with 19 bases between them. The DNA for the CDR3 is TGTGCCAGCAAGATGGAGGGAGCGAGTGCTCAGCCCCAGCATTTT. Translating it yields CASKMEGASAQPQHF.

The chain has TRBV7-2 and TRBJ2-7; a weak D match, TRBD2 (6 bases). This CDR3 contains 15 residues. Trimming stripped 1 base from V and 2 bases from J, with 12 bases between. CDR1 and CDR2 (germline): SGHTA, FQGNSA. The DNA of the CDR3 is TGTGCCAGCAGCTTAGGGCCGGCGGGGACCTACGAGCAGTACTTC. This sequence encodes CASSLGPAGTYEQYF.

The CDR3 sequence: CASSPRGGLDEKLFF. In DNA form, the CDR3 reads TGTGCCAGCTCACCGCGAGGGGGATTGGATGAAAAACTGTTTTTT. The rearrangement joins TRBV18 to TRBJ1-4; a weak D match, TRBD1 (6 bases). Germline loops: CDR1 KGHSH, CDR2 LQKENI. CDR3 length: 15 residues. Trimming stripped 3 bases from V and 6 bases from J, with 14 bases between.

The rearrangement joins TRBV7-2 to TRBJ1-2; TRBD1 might be the D (5 bases). The CDR3 has 14 residues. V shed 1 base and J shed 6 bases, with 12 bases lying between them. Looked up from germline, CDR1 is SGHTA and CDR2 is FQGNSA. The CDR3 DNA sequence: TGTGCCAGCAGCTTAGTCGAACAGGCAAATGGCTACACCTTC. This gives the protein CASSLVEQANGYTF.

The table lists this clone with a few counts. The J gene is TRBJ1-3, the V gene TRBV30; tentatively, D is TRBD1 (6 bases). This CDR3 region has 13 residues. V was pared by 5 bases and J by 0 bases, with 8 bases between. Germline CDR1 and CDR2: GTSNPN and SVGIG (reference sequence). In DNA, the CDR3 is TGTGCCTGGGACAGGAGCTCTGGAAACACCATATATTTT. Protein product: CAWDRSSGNTIYF.

This chain links TRBV7-9 with TRBJ1-2; unclear D gene. Trimming took 5 bases from V and 11 from J, leaving 3 bases between them. This CDR3 has 8 residues. Germline V gives CDR1 SEHNR, CDR2 FQNEAQ (reference sequence). The CDR3 is CASSRYTF. In nucleotides, the CDR3 is TGTGCCAGCAGCAGATACACCTTC.

This chain links TRBV9 with TRBJ2-5; D gene uncertain. CDR1 is SGDLS, CDR2 YYNGEE, per germline. The CDR3 has 14 residues. Trimming left V 0 bases short and J 1 base short, with 7 bases between. DNA for the CDR3: TGTGCCAGCAGCGTAGGGGCGCTCCAAGAGACCCAGTACTTC. Protein sequence: CASSVGALQETQYF. Full variable domain (remainder filled in from reference TRBV9 and TRBJ2-5): DSGVTQTPKHLITATGQRVTLRCSPRSGDLSVYWYQQSLDQGLQFLIQYYNGEERAKGNILERFSAQQFPDLHSELNLSSLELGDSALYFCASSVGALQETQYFGPGTRLLVL.

The chain employs TRBV19 and TRBJ1-6, with TRBD1 identical over 7 bases. This CDR3 has 15 amino acids. After removal of 6 bases from V and 10 bases from J, the junction contained 12 bases not matched to a gene. Per germline, CDR1 LNHDA and CDR2 SQIVND (reference sequence). CDR3 in DNA: TGTGCCAGTAGCCTTGACGGGGACAGCCTCTCACCCCTCCACTTT. Translated, it gives CASSLDGDSLSPLHF.

CDR3 coding DNA: TGTGCCAGCACCTACAACAAGGGTTCCTATGGCTACACCTTC. Its protein product is CASTYNKGSYGYTF. V usage is TRBV11-2 and J usage is TRBJ1-2; D not resolved. Germline V gives CDR1 SGHAT, CDR2 FQNNGV. Trimming removed 7 bases from V and 4 bases from J, with 16 bases in between. The CDR3 length is 14 residues.